What follows are 7 T cell receptor beta chains derived from one specimen sequenced in a study of cytomegalovirus exposure and HLA in healthy donors. Primers included in the PCR were 60 Vbeta and 13 Jbeta primers. The data were produced by immunoSEQ multiplex PCR, yet TCRdb's version contains in-frame clones alone and is incomplete. The sample gives some 100,000 clones, around three quarters of which show up once; around 4% is in the top ten. Sequencing was done on a sample of PBMCs. The receptors come from a female donor in good health and CMV-seropositive.

The J gene is TRBJ1-1, the V gene TRBV5-1, with TRBD1 as a possible D gene (6 bases). Deletions cut 2 bases from V and 4 bases from J, with 12 bases between. Germline values: CDR1 SGHRS, CDR2 YFSETQ. The CDR3 contains 14 residues. Here the CDR3 DNA reads TGCGCCAGCAGCTTCTCCGACAGGATCACTGAAGCTTTCTTT. It specifies CASSFSDRITEAFF.

The chain recombines TRBV4-3 with TRBJ1-2, with D uncertain. The CDR3 totals 16 residues. Per germline, CDR1 LGHNA and CDR2 YSLEER. V shed 0 bases and J shed 4 bases, with 15 bases lying between them. The CDR3 DNA is TGCGCCAGCAGCCAAGAATGGGGTTCAGCGGGCTATGGCTACACCTTC. Protein: CASSQEWGSAGYGYTF.

This clone was observed a handful of times. This rearrangement joins TRBV7-8 to TRBJ1-6; D gene ambiguous. Germline-derived CDR1 and CDR2 are SGHVS and FQNEAQ. The CDR3 is made up of 17 amino acids. With 5 bases removed from V and 6 bases from J, the gap between germline ends came to 20 bases. The CDR3 is CASSPETGTVFNSPLHF. CDR3 nucleotide sequence: TGTGCCAGCAGCCCCGAGACCGGCACAGTCTTTAATTCACCCCTCCACTTT.

The chain joins TRBV19 to TRBJ2-1; 8 bases are shared with TRBD2. The CDR3 sequence is 17 residues long. Trimming at V came to 4 bases and at J to 0 bases, leaving 8 bases not matched to a gene. CDR1 is LNHDA, CDR2 SQIVND, per germline (reference sequence). The CDR3 nucleotides read TGTGCCAGTAGTACCCGTAGCGGGGTGAGCTCCTACAATGAGCAGTTCTTC. Protein product: CASSTRSGVSSYNEQFF.

This clone was counted between two and nine times. The rearrangement links TRBV2 to TRBJ2-7; 9 bases line up with TRBD1. V dropped 8 bases and J dropped 6; count of bases not matched to a gene: 17. CDR1 and CDR2 from the germline V gene are SNHLY and FYNNEI. The CDR3 is 16 amino acids. CDR3 sequence reads: CASRIETGGPLREQYF. CDR3 sequence (DNA): TGTGCCAGCCGCATAGAGACAGGGGGACCCCTACGCGAGCAGTACTTC.

The gene calls are TRBV19 and TRBJ1-2; 10 bases are a match to TRBD1. CDR1 is LNHDA and CDR2 is SQIVND in the germline V gene (reference sequence). V trimming: 4 bases; J trimming: 11 bases; junction bases outside the gene matches: 7. This CDR3 region has 13 residues. In DNA form, the CDR3 reads TGTGCCAGTAGTACGACAGGGGGCATCTGGTACACCTTC. Protein product: CASSTTGGIWYTF.

The chain combines TRBV29-1 with TRBJ2-5; TRBD1 aligns across 7 bases. J was trimmed by 2 bases and V by 4 bases; bases with no gene match: 1. CDR3 length: 12 residues. Germline values: CDR1 SQVTM, CDR2 ANQGSEA. The chain's CDR3 is CSVGGQQETQYF. The CDR3 region has the DNA TGCAGCGTTGGGGGACAGCAAGAGACCCAGTACTTC.